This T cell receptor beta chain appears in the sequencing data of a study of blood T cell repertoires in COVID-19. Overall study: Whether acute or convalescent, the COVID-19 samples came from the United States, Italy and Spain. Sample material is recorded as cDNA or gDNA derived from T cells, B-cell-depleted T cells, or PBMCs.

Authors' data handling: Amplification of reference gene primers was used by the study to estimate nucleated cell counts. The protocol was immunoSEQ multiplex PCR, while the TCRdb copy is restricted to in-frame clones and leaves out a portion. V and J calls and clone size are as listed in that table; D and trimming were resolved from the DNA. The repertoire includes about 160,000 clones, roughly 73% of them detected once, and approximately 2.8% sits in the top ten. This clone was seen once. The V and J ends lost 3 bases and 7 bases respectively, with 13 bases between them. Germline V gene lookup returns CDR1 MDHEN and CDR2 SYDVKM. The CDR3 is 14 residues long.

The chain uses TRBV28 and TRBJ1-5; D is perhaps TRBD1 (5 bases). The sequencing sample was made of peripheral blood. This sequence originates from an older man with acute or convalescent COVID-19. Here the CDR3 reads CASSFSGNVQPQHF. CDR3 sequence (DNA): TGTGCCAGCAGTTTTTCAGGGAATGTGCAGCCCCAGCATTTT.